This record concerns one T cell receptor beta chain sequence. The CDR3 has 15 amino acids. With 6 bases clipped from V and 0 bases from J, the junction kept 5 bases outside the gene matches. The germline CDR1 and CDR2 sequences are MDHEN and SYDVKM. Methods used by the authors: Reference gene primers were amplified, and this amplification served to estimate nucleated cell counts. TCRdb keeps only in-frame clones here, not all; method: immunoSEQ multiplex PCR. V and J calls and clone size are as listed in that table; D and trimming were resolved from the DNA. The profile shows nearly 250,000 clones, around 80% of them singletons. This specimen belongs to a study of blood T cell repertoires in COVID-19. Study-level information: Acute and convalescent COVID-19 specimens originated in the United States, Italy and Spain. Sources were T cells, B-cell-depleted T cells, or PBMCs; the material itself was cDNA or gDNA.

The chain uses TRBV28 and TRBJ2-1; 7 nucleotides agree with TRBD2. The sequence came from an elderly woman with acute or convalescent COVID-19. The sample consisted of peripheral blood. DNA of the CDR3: TGTGCCAGCAGGGCTAGCGGCCGCTCCTACAATGAGCAGTTCTTC. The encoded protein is CASRASGRSYNEQFF.